Listed below are T cell receptor beta chains from one sample, sequenced in a study of blood T cell repertoires in COVID-19. TCRdb's copy holds only in-frame clones and misses some; the assay was immunoSEQ multiplex PCR. The repertoire has 250,000 to 350,000 clones, more than 75% of them found once; the top ten carry roughly 2.6%. Sequencing was done on a sample of PBMCs or T cells enriched from blood (not recorded which). These receptors were collected from a man aged 60-69 years who had recovered from COVID-19. The CDR3 runs from the conserved cysteine through the conserved F or W. Each record gives: J gene, V gene, D gene, clone size, CDR3 protein, CDR3 DNA. A D gene is named only where the DNA matches it firmly. Not all rows give a size; the values are once, few, many and, for expanded clones, a class.

TRBJ2-2,TRBV11-2,TRBD2,-,CASGGLAGSRGELFF,TGTGCCAGCGGAGGACTAGCGGGGAGTAGGGGGGAGCTGTTTTTT
TRBJ1-2,TRBV3-1/TRBV3-2,-,-,CASSTVGEWRYGYTF,TGTGCCAGCAGCACTGTTGGGGAGTGGCGCTATGGCTACACCTTC
TRBJ2-1,TRBV28,TRBD2,-,CASSLVTSGSFYEQFF,TGTGCCAGCAGTTTGGTGACTAGCGGGAGTTTCTATGAGCAGTTCTTC
TRBJ1-6,TRBV6-5,-,-,CASRFTGNSPLHF,TGTGCCAGCAGATTTACAGGGAATTCACCCCTCCACTTT
TRBJ1-1,TRBV19,-,-,CATGRTEAFF,TGTGCCACAGGCCGGACTGAAGCTTTCTTT
TRBJ1-2,TRBV3-1/TRBV3-2,TRBD1,-,CASRASRGTNYGYTF,TGTGCCAGCAGAGCGAGCAGGGGGACCAACTATGGCTACACCTTC
TRBJ1-5,TRBV30,-,-,CAWSIQSNQPQHF,TGTGCCTGGAGTATACAGAGCAATCAGCCCCAGCATTTT
TRBJ1-5,TRBV7-9,TRBD1,-,CASSSRDSHQPQHF,TGTGCCAGCAGCTCCCGGGACAGCCATCAGCCCCAGCATTTT
TRBJ2-2,TRBV11-2,-,-,CASRLLEGVTGELFF,TGTGCCAGCAGGTTGCTCGAGGGAGTCACCGGGGAGCTGTTTTTT
TRBJ1-2,TRBV3-1/TRBV3-2,TRBD1,-,CASSQGSGQNYGYTF,TGTGCCAGCAGCCAAGGTTCGGGACAGAACTATGGCTACACCTTC
TRBJ1-1,TRBV10-1,-,few,CASSAGRVRQAFF,TGCGCCAGCAGTGCCGGCAGGGTCCGTCAAGCTTTCTTT
TRBJ2-7,TRBV11-2,TRBD2,-,CASRKSGGANEQYF,TGTGCCAGCCGAAAAAGCGGGGGGGCGAACGAGCAGTACTTC
TRBJ2-7,TRBV5-6,-,-,CASSLGWGTGDVGEQYF,TGTGCCAGCAGCTTGGGTTGGGGGACTGGGGACGTGGGTGAGCAGTACTTC
TRBJ2-7,TRBV7-9,TRBD1,-,CASSLAPGQPAYEQYF,TGTGCCAGCAGCTTAGCTCCGGGACAGCCGGCCTACGAGCAGTACTTC
TRBJ1-1,TRBV18,TRBD1,-,CASSPRDRGHMNTEAFF,TGTGCCAGCTCACCACGGGACAGGGGTCACATGAACACTGAAGCTTTCTTT
TRBJ2-5,TRBV6-5,TRBD2,-,CASSHSGGQYF,TGTGCCAGCAGTCACTCGGGGGGCCAGTACTTC
TRBJ1-1,TRBV9,TRBD1,-,CASSSRTGGTEAFF,TGTGCCAGCAGCTCCCGGACAGGGGGCACTGAAGCTTTCTTT
TRBJ2-1,TRBV7-9,-,-,CASSLATGSYNEQFF,TGTGCCAGCAGCTTAGCGACAGGCTCCTACAATGAGCAGTTCTTC
TRBJ1-2,TRBV5-1,-,-,CASSLQGGEDYTF,TGCGCCAGCAGCTTGCAAGGCGGCGAAGACTACACCTTC
TRBJ1-2,TRBV6-5,-,-,CASSYNREYGYTF,TGTGCCAGCAGTTACAACAGAGAATATGGCTACACCTTC
TRBJ2-1,TRBV7-2,TRBD2,-,CASSLARGLAGVVEQFF,TGTGCCAGCAGCTTAGCGCGCGGGTTAGCGGGAGTGGTTGAGCAGTTCTTC
TRBJ1-6,TRBV4-3,-,-,CASSLRTVYNSPLHF,TGCGCCAGCAGTCTCAGGACAGTCTATAATTCACCCCTCCACTTT
TRBJ1-5,TRBV18,TRBD1,few,CASSQTGGDQPQHF,TGTGCCAGCTCACAAACAGGGGGGGACCAGCCCCAGCATTTT
TRBJ2-5,TRBV24-1,TRBD1,-,CATSGPGQGYPNQETQYF,TGTGCCACCAGTGGGCCGGGACAGGGTTATCCCAATCAAGAGACCCAGTACTTC
TRBJ1-5,TRBV15,TRBD1,-,CATSGRDRGFNQPQHF,TGTGCCACCAGCGGGCGGGACAGGGGGTTCAATCAGCCCCAGCATTTT
TRBJ2-1,TRBV5-4,-,-,CASSLKGDNEQFF,TGTGCCAGCAGCTTAAAAGGGGACAATGAGCAGTTCTTC
TRBJ1-5,TRBV6-6,-,-,CASSPRGGLLDFKPQHF,TGTGCCAGCAGTCCCCGGGGGGGCCTCCTGGATTTTAAACCCCAGCATTTT
TRBJ2-7,TRBV27,-,once,CASSLSVRHLSYEQYF,TGTGCCAGCAGTTTATCGGTGAGACACCTCTCCTACGAGCAGTACTTC
TRBJ2-1,TRBV24-1,TRBD1,few,CATSDRDRVFF,TGTGCCACCAGTGATCGGGACAGGGTGTTCTTC
TRBJ2-7,TRBV11-2,-,-,CASSGAGLVYEQYF,TGTGCCAGCAGCGGGGCGGGACTCGTCTACGAGCAGTACTTC
TRBJ1-1,TRBV7-6,-,-,CASTLNTGFAEAFF,TGTGCCAGCACTCTCAATACAGGATTCGCTGAAGCTTTCTTT
TRBJ1-6,TRBV30,-,once,CAWALRFNSPLHF,TGTGCCTGGGCGCTGAGATTTAATTCACCCCTCCACTTT
TRBJ2-1,TRBV5-6,-,-,CASSSTRGVSYNEQFF,TGTGCCAGCAGCTCCACGCGCGGGGTCTCCTACAATGAGCAGTTCTTC
TRBJ1-3,TRBV6-5,-,-,CASSYGATGNTIYF,TGTGCCAGCAGTTATGGGGCGACCGGAAACACCATATATTTT
TRBJ1-4,TRBV6-5,TRBD1,-,CASSYQGEYEKLFF,TGTGCCAGCAGTTACCAGGGGGAATATGAAAAACTGTTTTTT
TRBJ1-2,TRBV24-1,-,once,CATSAPQVDYGYTF,TGTGCCACCAGTGCCCCACAAGTTGACTATGGCTACACCTTC
TRBJ2-1,TRBV6-5,TRBD2,few,CASRLTSGGYNEQFF,TGTGCCAGCAGACTCACTAGCGGAGGGTACAATGAGCAGTTCTTC
TRBJ2-5,TRBV19,TRBD2,-,CASGSGTEETQYF,TGTGCCAGTGGTAGCGGGACCGAAGAGACCCAGTACTTC
TRBJ2-1,TRBV3-1/TRBV3-2,TRBD1,-,CASSVRRDRPGYNEQFF,TGTGCCAGCAGCGTAAGAAGGGACAGGCCAGGCTACAATGAGCAGTTCTTC
TRBJ2-1,TRBV7-9,TRBD2,-,CASSSLVNRGGNYNEQFF,TGTGCCAGCAGCTCGCTAGTCAACCGGGGAGGGAATTACAATGAGCAGTTCTTC
TRBJ1-6,TRBV7-3,-,-,CASSAGRSSPLHF,TGTGCCAGCAGCGCGGGACGGTCGTCACCCCTCCACTTT
TRBJ2-3,TRBV19,-,-,CASRGLGTDTQYF,TGTGCCAGTAGGGGACTTGGCACAGATACGCAGTATTTT
TRBJ2-2,TRBV18,TRBD1,-,CASSRGQDTGELFF,TGTGCCAGCTCTCGCGGACAGGACACCGGGGAGCTGTTTTTT
TRBJ1-2,TRBV6-5,TRBD1,-,CASKAGDSGYTF,TGTGCCAGCAAAGCAGGGGACAGTGGCTACACCTTC
TRBJ1-5,TRBV28,TRBD1,once,CASRPTGGSNQPQHF,TGTGCCAGCAGGCCTACAGGGGGAAGCAATCAGCCCCAGCATTTT
TRBJ1-3,TRBV5-4,TRBD1,-,CASSLRQGAVGNTIYF,TGTGCCAGCAGCTTGCGACAGGGGGCTGTTGGAAACACCATATATTTT
TRBJ1-1,TRBV29-1,TRBD1,-,CSVRDRVNTEAFF,TGCAGCGTTCGGGACAGGGTGAACACTGAAGCTTTCTTT
TRBJ1-5,TRBV2,-,-,CASSAPWGRDSNQPQHF,TGTGCCAGCAGTGCCCCCTGGGGCAGAGATAGCAATCAGCCCCAGCATTTT
TRBJ1-1,TRBV30,-,-,CAYSEAFF,TGTGCTTACAGTGAAGCTTTCTTT
TRBJ1-2,TRBV10-3,-,few,CATGVGGYTF,TGTGCCACCGGGGTCGGGGGCTACACCTTC
TRBJ1-2,TRBV19,-,-,CASVGQGWGDYGYTF,TGTGCCAGTGTGGGGCAGGGCTGGGGTGACTATGGCTACACCTTC
TRBJ2-1,TRBV6-5,-,-,CASRLATEQFF,TGTGCCAGCAGACTAGCTACTGAGCAGTTCTTC
TRBJ2-3,TRBV11-2,TRBD2,-,CASSRTSGETDTQYF,TGTGCCAGCAGTCGGACTAGCGGAGAGACAGATACGCAGTATTTT